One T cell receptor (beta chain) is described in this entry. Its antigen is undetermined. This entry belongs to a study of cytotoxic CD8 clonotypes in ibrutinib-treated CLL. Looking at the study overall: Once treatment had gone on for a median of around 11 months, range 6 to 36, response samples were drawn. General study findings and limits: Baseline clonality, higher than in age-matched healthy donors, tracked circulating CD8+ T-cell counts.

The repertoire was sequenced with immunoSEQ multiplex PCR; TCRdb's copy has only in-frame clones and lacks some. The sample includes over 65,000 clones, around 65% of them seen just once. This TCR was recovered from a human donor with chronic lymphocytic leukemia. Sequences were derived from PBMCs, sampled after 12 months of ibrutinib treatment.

This CDR3 reads CASSVGQGYNEQFF. The CDR3 DNA is TGTGCCAGCAGCGTCGGACAGGGGTACAATGAGCAGTTCTTC. This sequence joins TRBV9 and TRBJ2-1; 9 bases fit TRBD1. The CDR3 has 14 amino acids. V dropped 2 bases and J dropped 4; count of bases not matched to a gene: 1. From germline, CDR1 is SGDLS and CDR2 YYNGEE.